This T cell receptor beta chain is drawn from a study of cytomegalovirus exposure and HLA in healthy donors. Note on this clone: Its specificity is not known.

PCR used 60 Vbeta primers and 13 Jbeta primers. In the authors' workflow: Later, an analysis found tens of millions of unique TCR beta chains, and roughly 10 million of these were shared. Measured with immunoSEQ multiplex PCR; TCRdb has only the in-frame clones, and not every one. That table is the source of V, J and clone size, and D and trimming were worked out from the DNA. Among fewer than 110,000 clones listed, around three quarters were seen once. Overall study results and limits: In a later analysis, at a false discovery rate of 0.05, approximately 16,000 TCR beta sequences were associated with HLA alleles. The authors later found TCR association rates varying by HLA locus, with DRB1 most and HLA-C fewest. It was reportedly the case that the classifier diagnosed cytomegalovirus status with high specificity and sensitivity.

The CDR3 has 13 residues. CDR1 and CDR2 (germline): SGHNT, YYREEE (reference sequence). Trimming pared 4 bases from V and 2 bases from J, leaving 10 bases between. The chain uses TRBV5-4 and TRBJ2-7; D possibly corresponds to TRBD1 (5 bases). The sequenced sample was PBMCs. The receptor's source is a male donor in good health and CMV-seronegative. The CDR3: CASSPAGPYEQYF. The CDR3 coding sequence is TGTGCCAGCAGCCCAGCAGGGCCCTACGAGCAGTACTTC.